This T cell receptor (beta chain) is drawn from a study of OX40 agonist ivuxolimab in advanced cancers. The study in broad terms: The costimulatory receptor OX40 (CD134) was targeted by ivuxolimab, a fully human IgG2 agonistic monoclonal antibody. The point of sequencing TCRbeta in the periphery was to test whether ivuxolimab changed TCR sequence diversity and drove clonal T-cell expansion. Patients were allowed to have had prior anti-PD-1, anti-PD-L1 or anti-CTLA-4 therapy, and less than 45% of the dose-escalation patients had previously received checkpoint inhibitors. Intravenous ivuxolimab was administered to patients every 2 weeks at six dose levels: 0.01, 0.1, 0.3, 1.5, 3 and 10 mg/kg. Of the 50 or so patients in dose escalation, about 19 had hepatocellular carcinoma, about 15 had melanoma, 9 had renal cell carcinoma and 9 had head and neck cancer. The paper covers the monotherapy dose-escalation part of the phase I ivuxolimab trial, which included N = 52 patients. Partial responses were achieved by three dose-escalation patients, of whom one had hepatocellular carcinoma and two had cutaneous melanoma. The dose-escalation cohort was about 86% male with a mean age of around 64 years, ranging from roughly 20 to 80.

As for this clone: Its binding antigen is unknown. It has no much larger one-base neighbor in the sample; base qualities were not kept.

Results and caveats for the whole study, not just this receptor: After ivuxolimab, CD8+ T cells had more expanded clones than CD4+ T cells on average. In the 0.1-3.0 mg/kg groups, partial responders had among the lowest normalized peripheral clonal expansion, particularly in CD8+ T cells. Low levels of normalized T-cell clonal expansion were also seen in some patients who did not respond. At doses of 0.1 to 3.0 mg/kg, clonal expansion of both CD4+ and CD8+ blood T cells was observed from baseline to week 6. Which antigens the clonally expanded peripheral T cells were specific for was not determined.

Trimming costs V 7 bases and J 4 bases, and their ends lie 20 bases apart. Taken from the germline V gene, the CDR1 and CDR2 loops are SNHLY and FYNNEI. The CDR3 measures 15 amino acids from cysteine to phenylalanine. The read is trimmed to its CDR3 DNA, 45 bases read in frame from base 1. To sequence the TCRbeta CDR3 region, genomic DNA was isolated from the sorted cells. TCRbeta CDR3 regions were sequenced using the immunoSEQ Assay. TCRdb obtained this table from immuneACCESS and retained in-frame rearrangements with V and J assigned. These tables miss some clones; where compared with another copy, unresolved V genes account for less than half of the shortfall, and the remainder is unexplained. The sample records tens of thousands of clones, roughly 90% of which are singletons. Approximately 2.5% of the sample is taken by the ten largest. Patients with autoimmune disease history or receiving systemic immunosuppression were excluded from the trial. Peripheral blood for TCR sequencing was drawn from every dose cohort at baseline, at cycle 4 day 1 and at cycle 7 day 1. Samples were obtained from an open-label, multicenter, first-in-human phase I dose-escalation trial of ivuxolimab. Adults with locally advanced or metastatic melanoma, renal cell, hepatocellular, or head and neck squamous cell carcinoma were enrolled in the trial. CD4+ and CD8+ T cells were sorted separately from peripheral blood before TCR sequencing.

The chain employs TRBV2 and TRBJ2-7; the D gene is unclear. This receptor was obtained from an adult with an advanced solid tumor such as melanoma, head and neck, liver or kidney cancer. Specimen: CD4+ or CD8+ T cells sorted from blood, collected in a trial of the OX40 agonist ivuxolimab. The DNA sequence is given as TGTGCCAGCAACCCGCAGGTCGTGACTGGATACGAGCAGTACTTC. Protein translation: CASNPQVVTGYEQYF.